These 3 T cell receptor beta chains came from one sample sequenced in a study of blood T cell repertoires in COVID-19. Sequencing was performed with immunoSEQ multiplex PCR; in TCRdb, only in-frame clones are kept and a portion is missing. Of around 240,000 clones listed, approximately 82% are singletons. The sequenced sample consisted of peripheral blood. Receptors were obtained from an elderly woman with acute or convalescent COVID-19.

This chain links TRBV12-5 with TRBJ1-2, with 7 bases that match TRBD1. Germline CDR1 reads LGHNT; CDR2 reads FRNRAP. With 2 bases clipped from V and 4 bases from J, the junction kept 7 bases outside the gene matches. This CDR3 is 15 amino acids long. The CDR3 DNA reads as TGTGCTAGTGGTTTGTCTCCGGGACAGATCTATGGCTACACCTTC. It yields the protein CASGLSPGQIYGYTF. Filled out from reference TRBV12-5 and TRBJ1-2, the complete variable domain reads DARVTQTPRHKVTEMGQEVTMRCQPILGHNTVFWYRQTMMQGLELLAYFRNRAPLDDSGMPKDRFSAEMPDATLATLKIQPSEPRDSAVYFCASGLSPGQIYGYTFGSGTRLTVV.

This clone was seen just once. The rearrangement links TRBV27 to TRBJ2-1, with a tentative D call TRBD1 (5 bases). The V end was cut by 5 bases, the J end by 4 bases, with 9 bases between. In germline, CDR1 is MNHEY, CDR2 SMNVEV (reference sequence). The CDR3 spans 13 residues. CDR3 nucleotide sequence: TGTGCCAGCAGTAAGACAGAATACAATGAGCAGTTCTTC. Its protein is CASSKTEYNEQFF.

This chain joins TRBV19 and TRBJ1-1, with a possible D match to TRBD1 (6 bases). V lost 9 bases to trimming and J lost 0 bases, with 20 bases between them. Germline V lookup: CDR1 LNHDA, CDR2 SQIVND (reference sequence). The CDR3 runs 16 residues. CDR3 in amino acids: CASQDTGYWMNTEAFF. DNA of the CDR3: TGTGCCAGCCAAGACACAGGGTATTGGATGAACACTGAAGCTTTCTTT.